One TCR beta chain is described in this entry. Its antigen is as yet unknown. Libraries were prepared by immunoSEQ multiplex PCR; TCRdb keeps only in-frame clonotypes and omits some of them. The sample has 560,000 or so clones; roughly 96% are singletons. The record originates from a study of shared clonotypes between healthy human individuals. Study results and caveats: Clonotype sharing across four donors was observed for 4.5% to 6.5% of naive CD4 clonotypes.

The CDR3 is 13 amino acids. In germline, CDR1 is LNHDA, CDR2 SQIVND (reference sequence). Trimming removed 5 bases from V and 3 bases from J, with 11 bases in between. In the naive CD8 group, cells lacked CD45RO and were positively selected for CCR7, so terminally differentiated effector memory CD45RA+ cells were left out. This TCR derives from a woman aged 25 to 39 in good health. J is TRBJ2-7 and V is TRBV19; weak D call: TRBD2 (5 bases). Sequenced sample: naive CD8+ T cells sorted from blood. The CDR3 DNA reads TGTGCCAGTAGTGGACGGGCGGGCTACGAGCAGTACTTC. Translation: CASSGRAGYEQYF.